Detailed here is one T cell receptor beta chain. As yet, its antigen is unknown. These data are taken from a study of identical twins. Study findings and constraints: Twins' surplus sharing was weaker for beta out-of-frame sequences. Cross-sectional statistics underpinned the conclusions; the same donors were not followed. It was out-of-frame TCR alpha sharing in monozygotic twins that models underestimated. Invariant T cells like MAIT and iNKT could partly confound the zero-insertion analyses.

The CDR3 runs to 15 residues. Germline CDR1 reads DFQATT; CDR2 reads SNEGSKA (reference sequence). V dropped 0 bases and J dropped 3 bases, with 15 bases sitting between them. MiXCR, run by TCRdb on the 5' RACE reads, gives a single entry per CDR3 protein. The table has 300,000 or so distinct CDR3 sequences, roughly 10% seen once; the top ten hold approximately 6.6%. The sample also formed part of further work on yellow fever vaccine responses in identical twins.

This receptor was identified in a woman aged 18-29 years in good health. The V gene is TRBV20-1, the J gene TRBJ2-7, with D tentatively TRBD1 (7 bases). The sequenced sample was CD8+ T cells sorted from blood. CDR3 bases: TGCAGTGCTAGAGATTCGGAGGGGGCAATCTACGAGCAGTACTTC. This codes for CSARDSEGAIYEQYF.